The clone carrying this TCR beta chain showed up just once. The sample is drawn from a study of control samples from healthy donors and cancer patients. TCRdb's table, derived via immunoSEQ multiplex PCR, lists solely in-frame clones and lacks some. The sample includes tens of thousands of clones, roughly 86% of them seen just once. This TCR came from a woman in her sixties with lung cancer. What was sequenced was PBMCs.

The chain's CDR3 is CASSEPNGAGNTIYF. The DNA of the CDR3 is TGTGCCAGCAGTGAGCCGAATGGGGCTGGAAACACCATATATTTT. The gene calls are TRBV6-1 and TRBJ1-3; D is undetermined. The V and J ends lost 3 bases and 2 bases respectively, with 11 bases between them. The CDR3 totals 15 residues. Germline V gives CDR1 MNHNS, CDR2 SASEGT.